The 26 T cell receptor beta chains in this list originate from one sample, sequenced in a study of shared clonotypes between healthy human individuals (dated by TCRdb to 2020 to 2021). Preparation of the library involved the immunoSEQ multiplex PCR assay. Imported from immuneACCESS, the table was reduced by TCRdb to in-frame sequences with V and J called. These copies leave out some clones; in studies compared against another copy, an unresolved V gene accounts for under half, and the cause of the remainder is not known. For this sample there are about 490,000 clones; approximately 78% appear just once. The top ten clonotypes cover around 12% of the sample. The sample was PBMCs. These receptors were taken from a woman aged 35 to 49 in good health. Some clones in this sample may be carry-over from other donors' samples.

The V call is TRBV28, the J call TRBJ2-5, with D unclear. This CDR3 spans 13 amino acids. V gave up 6 bases and J gave up 0 bases, with 8 bases separating them. Germline CDR1 MDHEN, CDR2 SYDVKM. This chain's CDR3 is CASSTLYQETQYF. The CDR3 nucleotides are TGTGCCAGCAGCACCCTATACCAAGAGACCCAGTACTTC.

This chain uses TRBV28 with TRBJ2-7; 7 bases match TRBD1. The trim removed 5 bases at V and 2 bases at J, leaving 9 bases unmatched. Germline lookup yields CDR1 MDHEN and CDR2 SYDVKM. The CDR3 has 15 residues. The chain's CDR3 is CASSPLGTAPYEQYF. As DNA, the CDR3 is TGTGCCAGCAGTCCCCTTGGGACAGCCCCCTACGAGCAGTACTTC. Full variable domain (missing parts from reference TRBV28 and TRBJ2-7): DVKVTQSSRYLVKRTGEKVFLECVQDMDHENMFWYRQDPGLGLRLIYFSYDVKMKEKGDIPEGYSVSREKKERFSLILESASTNQTSMYLCASSPLGTAPYEQYFGPGTRLTVT.

V usage is TRBV7-2 and J usage is TRBJ2-7, with unresolved D. The V end lost 1 base, the J end lost 4 bases, and 14 bases lay between the germline ends. This CDR3 spans 15 amino acids. The V gene's germline CDR1 is SGHTA and CDR2 FQGNSA. For the CDR3, the DNA is TGTGCCAGCAGCTTAGGGCCTACCGGCTCTTACGAGCAGTACTTC. It codes for CASSLGPTGSYEQYF.

The chain combines TRBV28 with TRBJ2-1; the D gene is possibly TRBD1 (6 bases). This CDR3 region has 14 residues. Germline V gene lookup returns CDR1 MDHEN and CDR2 SYDVKM. V lost 6 bases to trimming and J lost 6 bases, with 15 bases between them. The CDR3 loop reads CASRRGTTRNEQFF. The CDR3 DNA is TGTGCCAGCAGGAGGGGGACCACTCGCAATGAGCAGTTCTTC.

The chain couples TRBV9 to TRBJ1-2, with D unclear. This CDR3 is 14 amino acids long. Trimming took 1 base from V and 4 from J, leaving 11 bases between them. Germline CDR1 and CDR2: SGDLS and YYNGEE. In DNA, the CDR3 is TGTGCCAGCAGCGTATCGGAAGGGAGCTATGGCTACACCTTC. It specifies CASSVSEGSYGYTF.

This clone was seen just once. The sample carries other DNA sequences with the same CDR3. The V and J genes are TRBV9 and TRBJ1-5, with 9 bases lining up with TRBD1. CDR1 and CDR2 from the germline V gene are SGDLS and YYNGEE. There are 14 residues in the CDR3. V dropped 0 bases and J dropped 5; count of bases not matched to a gene: 0. CDR3 loop: CASSVGTGDQPQHF. For the CDR3, the DNA is TGTGCCAGCAGCGTAGGGACAGGGGATCAGCCCCAGCATTTT.

V is TRBV13 and J is TRBJ2-6; D is possibly TRBD1 or TRBD2 (6 bases each). CDR1 is PRHDT and CDR2 is FYEKMQ in the germline V gene (reference sequence). The CDR3 runs to 17 residues. V lost 3 bases, J lost 0 bases, and 12 bases lay in between. CDR3 in DNA: TGTGCCAGCAGCTTGGGGGGCCTACCCTCTGGGGCCAACGTCCTGACTTTC. It specifies CASSLGGLPSGANVLTF.

The rearrangement uses TRBV7-3 and TRBJ2-2; TRBD1 agrees at 7 bases. CDR1 SGHTA and CDR2 FQGTGA come from the germline V gene. After removal of 6 bases from V and 2 bases from J, the junction contained 3 bases not matched to a gene. The CDR3 runs 14 residues. In DNA, the CDR3 is TGTGCCAGCAGGAGACAGGGAAACACCGGGGAGCTGTTTTTT. It translates to CASRRQGNTGELFF.

CDR3 sequence (DNA): TGTGCCAGCAGTTCCGGGACTAGCCCCACAGATACGCAGTATTTT. This sequence encodes CASSSGTSPTDTQYF. The rearrangement uses TRBV7-2 and TRBJ2-3, with 9 positions matching TRBD2. Germline V CDR1 and CDR2: SGHTA, FQGNSA. There are 15 residues in the CDR3. V shed 6 bases, J shed 2 bases, and the junction held 6 bases outside the gene matches. The variable domain in full, completed from reference TRBV7-2 and TRBJ2-3, reads GAGVSQSPSNKVTEKGKDVELRCDPISGHTALYWYRQSLGQGLEFLIYFQGNSAPDKSGLPSDRFSAERTGGSVSTLTIQRTQQEDSAVYLCASSSGTSPTDTQYFGPGTRLTVL.

In its sample, this clone ranks as medium-sized (0.01 to 0.1%). Other nucleotide sequences in the sample specify the same CDR3. The chain recombines TRBV27 with TRBJ2-7; 9 nucleotides align to TRBD1. Germline V CDR1 and CDR2: MNHEY, SMNVEV (reference sequence). V shed 2 bases, J shed 4 bases, and the junction held 0 bases outside the gene matches. This CDR3 contains 13 residues. The CDR3 region is CASSLGTGYEQYF. The CDR3 bases are TGTGCCAGCAGTTTAGGGACAGGGTACGAGCAGTACTTC.

This clone has more than one count but fewer than ten. The chain recombines TRBV5-1 with TRBJ2-5; D unclear. Germline V gene sequence: CDR1 SGHRS, CDR2 YFSETQ. Trimming took off 4 bases at V and 11 bases at J, with 21 bases between the two ends. The CDR3 covers 14 residues. In DNA, the CDR3 is TGCGCCAGCAGCAAGACTGGGGTACAGTATGAGCAGTACTTC. Protein product: CASSKTGVQYEQYF.

The V and J genes are TRBV21-1 and TRBJ2-7; the D segment call TRBD2 is taken from the table without a DNA check. TRBV21-1 corresponds to a pseudogene. There are 17 residues in the CDR3. The CDR3 reads CASSCGTSGTRDDEQYF. The DNA for the CDR3 is TGTGCCAGCAGTTGTGGGACTAGCGGGACTCGAGACGACGAGCAGTACTTC.

The rearrangement uses TRBV28 and TRBJ1-5, with TRBD1 matching over 9 bases. CDR1 and CDR2 from the germline V gene are MDHEN and SYDVKM. The CDR3 is 12 amino acids. V dropped 10 bases and J dropped 7; count of bases not matched to a gene: 5. The CDR3 DNA follows: TGTGCCATGGGACAGGGCGGACAGCCCCAGCATTTT. Residues: CAMGQGGQPQHF.

As concerns this clone: The likely explanation is a read error, given a far larger clone one base away. V gene TRBV11-3 combines with J gene TRBJ2-2; 7 bases are shared with TRBD2. In germline, CDR1 is SGHNT, CDR2 YENEEA. There are 15 residues in the CDR3. The CDR3 coding sequence is TGTGCCAGCAGCTTAGGCACTAGCGACACTGGGGAGCTGTTTTTT. Its protein product is CASSLGTSDTGELFF.

The chain combines TRBV5-1 with TRBJ2-3; D remains unclear. This CDR3 contains 19 residues. Germline values: CDR1 SGHRS, CDR2 YFSETQ. Trimming cost V 3 bases and J 0 bases, with 23 bases left between them. CDR3 residues: CASSSAVWGSSTSTDTQYF. The CDR3 nucleotides are TGCGCCAGCAGCTCCGCCGTTTGGGGTAGCAGCACTAGCACAGATACGCAGTATTTT.

V is TRBV5-3 and J is TRBJ2-2, with 12 bases fitting TRBD2. TRBV5-3 is designated an ORF whose function remains uncertain. The CDR3 contains 16 residues. V trimming: 4 bases; J trimming: 6 bases; junction bases outside the gene matches: 7. CDR3 DNA sequence: TGTGCCAGAAGCATTATACTAGCGGGAGGTTCCGGGGAGCTGTTTTTT. Its protein is CARSIILAGGSGELFF.

The chain combines TRBV7-7 with TRBJ2-4; 7 nucleotides line up with TRBD2. This CDR3 spans 17 amino acids. Trimming at V came to 3 bases and at J to 3 bases, leaving 11 bases not matched to a gene. Per germline, CDR1 SSHAT and CDR2 FNYEAQ (reference sequence). The CDR3 DNA follows: TGTGCCAGCAGCTTGGGGGGGGAGGTGGGAAGCAAAAACATTCAGTACTTC. This codes for CASSLGGEVGSKNIQYF.

Notes on this clone: This may arise from a read error, as a much more abundant clone is one base away. The chain links TRBV5-1 to TRBJ2-7, with 8 positions matching TRBD1. The ends lost 1 base at V and 6 bases at J; junction bases unmatched: 6. CDR3 length: 14 amino acids. CDR1 SGHRS and CDR2 YFSETQ come from the germline V gene. CDR3 amino acids: CASSLTGGLGEQYF. As DNA, the CDR3 is TGCGCCAGCAGCTTGACAGGGGGGCTGGGCGAGCAGTACTTC.

V usage is TRBV30 and J usage is TRBJ2-6; 10 bases match TRBD1. Unmatched junction bases numbered 13, after V lost 2 bases and J lost 3 bases. Germline assignment: CDR1 GTSNPN and CDR2 SVGIG (reference sequence). This CDR3 contains 19 residues. The CDR3 DNA is TGTGCCTGGAGTCCGGGACAGGGGATCGGTCTGGGTGGGGCCAACGTCCTGACTTTC. Translated: CAWSPGQGIGLGGANVLTF. The whole variable domain, remainder taken from reference TRBV30 and TRBJ2-6, is SQTIHQWPATLVQPVGSPLSLECTVEGTSNPNLYWYRQAAGRGLQLLFYSVGIGQISSEVPQNLSASRPQDRQFILSSKKLLLSDSGFYLCAWSPGQGIGLGGANVLTFGAGSRLTVL.

This chain uses TRBV30 with TRBJ2-5; 8 nucleotides agree with TRBD2. The CDR3 totals 14 residues. Trimming removed 4 bases from V and 3 bases from J; junction bases left unmatched: 7. CDR1 and CDR2 (germline): GTSNPN, SVGIG (reference sequence). CDR3 sequence: CAWTRLANKETQYF. The DNA of the CDR3 is TGTGCCTGGACTCGACTAGCGAACAAAGAGACCCAGTACTTC.

The rearrangement uses TRBV27 and TRBJ2-5, with D perhaps matching TRBD2 (5 bases). Between the trimmed V and J ends, which lost 0 bases and 1 base, there was a span of 12 bases. Germline CDR1 and CDR2: MNHEY and SMNVEV (reference sequence). CDR3 length: 16 amino acids. The CDR3 is CASSLSSGIRQETQYF. The CDR3 region has the DNA TGTGCCAGCAGTTTATCTTCGGGGATTCGCCAAGAGACCCAGTACTTC.

The CDR3 DNA is TGCGCCAGCAGCACCACGACAGGGGGTGGGACTGAAGCTTTCTTT. Translated: CASSTTTGGGTEAFF. V usage is TRBV5-1 and J usage is TRBJ1-1, with 9 positions matching TRBD1. Germline V lookup: CDR1 SGHRS, CDR2 YFSETQ. J was trimmed by 5 bases and V by 4 bases; bases with no gene match: 9. The CDR3 has 15 amino acids.

This clone was observed a few times. CDR3 DNA: TGTGCCAGCAGCCGTTTTAGTGGGACTAGCGGGGTTCTTAGAGCCAAAAACATTCAGTACTTC. This encodes CASSRFSGTSGVLRAKNIQYF. This chain joins TRBV7-8 and TRBJ2-4, with 13 bases that match TRBD2. The CDR3 totals 21 residues. The junction had 16 bases not matched to a gene; V was cut back by 5 bases and J by 0 bases. From germline, CDR1 is SGHVS and CDR2 FQNEAQ.

The CDR3 DNA sequence: TGTGCCAGCAGCCAAGAACTAGCGGGAAGTAACAATGAGCAGTTCTTC. It translates to CASSQELAGSNNEQFF. The chain couples TRBV4-2 to TRBJ2-1; 10 bases are shared with TRBD2. CDR3 length: 16 amino acids. V trimming: 0 bases; J trimming: 5 bases; junction bases outside the gene matches: 4. The germline gives CDR1 LGHNA, CDR2 YNFKEQ.

This chain joins TRBV6-1 and TRBJ2-7; D not resolved. V lost 5 bases, J lost 2 bases, and 13 bases lay in between. CDR3 length equals 14 residues. Germline V gene lookup returns CDR1 MNHNS and CDR2 SASEGT. CDR3: CASSSIPGPYEQYF. The CDR3 bases are TGTGCCAGCAGTTCGATCCCGGGTCCCTACGAGCAGTACTTC.

The chain employs TRBV5-1 and TRBJ1-3, with D possibly TRBD1 on 6 matching bases. The CDR3 loop spans 15 amino acids. Germline values: CDR1 SGHRS, CDR2 YFSETQ. The V end was cut by 4 bases, the J end by 0 bases, with 11 bases between. The CDR3 loop is CASSPEGHSGNTIYF. CDR3 DNA: TGCGCCAGCAGCCCCGAGGGACACTCTGGAAACACCATATATTTT.